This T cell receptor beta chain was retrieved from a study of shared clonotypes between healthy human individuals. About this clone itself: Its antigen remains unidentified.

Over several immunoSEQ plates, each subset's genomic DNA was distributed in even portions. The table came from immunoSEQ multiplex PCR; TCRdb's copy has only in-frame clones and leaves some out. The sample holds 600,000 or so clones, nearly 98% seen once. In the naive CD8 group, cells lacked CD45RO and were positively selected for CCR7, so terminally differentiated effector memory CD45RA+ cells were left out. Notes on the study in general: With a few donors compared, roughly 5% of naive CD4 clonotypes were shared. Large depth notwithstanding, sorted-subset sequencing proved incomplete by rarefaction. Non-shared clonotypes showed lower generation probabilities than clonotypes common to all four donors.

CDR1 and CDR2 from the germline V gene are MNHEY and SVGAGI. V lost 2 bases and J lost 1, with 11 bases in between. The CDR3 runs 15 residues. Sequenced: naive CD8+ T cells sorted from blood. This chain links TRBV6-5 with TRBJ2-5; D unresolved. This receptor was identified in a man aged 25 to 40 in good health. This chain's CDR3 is CASSYEHGAQETQYF. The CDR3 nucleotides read TGTGCCAGCAGTTACGAGCACGGAGCCCAAGAGACCCAGTACTTC.